This T cell receptor (beta chain) originates from a study of cytomegalovirus exposure and HLA in healthy donors. Per germline, CDR1 MNHEY and CDR2 SVGAGI. V lost 2 bases, J lost 1 base, and 5 bases stayed unmatched. This CDR3 has 16 amino acids. In the PCR, 60 Vbeta and 13 Jbeta primers were used. Repertoires were generated with immunoSEQ multiplex PCR, while TCRdb's copy carries only in-frame clones and drops some. In total, the table holds 200,000 to 250,000 clones. Despite likely unrecorded immune exposures, the donors were nominally healthy at the time of sampling. Points on this clone: The antigen remains unidentified.

Study-wide points: A later analysis reportedly found that, within productive TCRs, an Asian-associated ancestry cluster had fewer N-insertions than the mean observed across the roughly 700 donors. Later on, analysis showed that most CMV-associated TCR beta chains appeared to be HLA-restricted.

Sequencing input: PBMCs. The V call is TRBV6-5, the J call TRBJ2-4; 7 nucleotides align to TRBD2. The TCR sequence derives from a girl aged 2 to 9 in good health and CMV-seropositive. The CDR3, as DNA: TGTGCCAGCAGTTACCGAGCGGGGCAGGCCAAAAACATTCAGTACTTC. Its protein product is CASSYRAGQAKNIQYF.